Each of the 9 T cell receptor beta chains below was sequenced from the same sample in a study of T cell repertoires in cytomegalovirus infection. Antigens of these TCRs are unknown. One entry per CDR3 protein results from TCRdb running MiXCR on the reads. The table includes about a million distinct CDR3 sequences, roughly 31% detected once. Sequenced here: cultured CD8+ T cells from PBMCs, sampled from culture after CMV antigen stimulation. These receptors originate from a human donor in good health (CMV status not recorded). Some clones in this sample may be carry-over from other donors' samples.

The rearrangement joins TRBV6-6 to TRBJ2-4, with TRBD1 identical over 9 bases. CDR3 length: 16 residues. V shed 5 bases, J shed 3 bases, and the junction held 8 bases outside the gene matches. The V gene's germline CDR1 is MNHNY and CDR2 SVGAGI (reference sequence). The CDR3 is CASSRRWDRDKNIQYF. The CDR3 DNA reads TGTGCCAGCAGTCGACGTTGGGACAGGGACAAAAACATTCAGTACTTC.

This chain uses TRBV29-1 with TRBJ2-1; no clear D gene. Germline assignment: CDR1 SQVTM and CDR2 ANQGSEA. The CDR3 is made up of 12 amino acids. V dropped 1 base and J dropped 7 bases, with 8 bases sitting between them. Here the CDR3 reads CSVEGQNNEQFF. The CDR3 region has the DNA TGCAGCGTTGAAGGTCAGAATAATGAGCAGTTCTTC.

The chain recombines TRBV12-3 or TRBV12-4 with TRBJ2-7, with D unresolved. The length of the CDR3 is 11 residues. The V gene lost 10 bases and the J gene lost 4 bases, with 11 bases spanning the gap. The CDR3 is CATQEGYEQYF. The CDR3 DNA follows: TGTGCCACCCAGGAAGGGTACGAGCAGTACTTC.

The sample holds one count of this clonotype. The CDR3 region is CASSLAGHAPLYHEQFF. The CDR3 coding sequence is TGTGCCAGCAGCTTAGCAGGTCACGCCCCCCTTTACCATGAGCAGTTCTTC. The chain links TRBV7-6 to TRBJ2-1; no clear D gene. The germline CDR1 and CDR2 sequences are SGHVS and FNYEAQ. Trimming took off 0 bases at V and 8 bases at J, with 20 bases between the two ends. The CDR3 is made up of 17 amino acids.

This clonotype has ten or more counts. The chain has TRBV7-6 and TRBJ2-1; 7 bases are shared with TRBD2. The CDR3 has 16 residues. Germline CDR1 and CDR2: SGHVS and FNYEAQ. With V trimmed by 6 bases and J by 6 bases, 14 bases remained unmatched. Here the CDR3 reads CASRPNGGRYRNEQFF. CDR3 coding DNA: TGTGCCAGCAGGCCAAACGGGGGGAGATATCGCAATGAGCAGTTCTTC.

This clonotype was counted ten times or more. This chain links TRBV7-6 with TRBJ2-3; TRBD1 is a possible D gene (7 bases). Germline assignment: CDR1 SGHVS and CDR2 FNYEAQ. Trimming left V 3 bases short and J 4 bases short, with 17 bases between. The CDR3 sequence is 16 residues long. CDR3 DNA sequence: TGTGCCAGCAGCTTTCCCCGTCAGGGGGGCCCAGATACGCAGTATTTT. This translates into CASSFPRQGGPDTQYF.

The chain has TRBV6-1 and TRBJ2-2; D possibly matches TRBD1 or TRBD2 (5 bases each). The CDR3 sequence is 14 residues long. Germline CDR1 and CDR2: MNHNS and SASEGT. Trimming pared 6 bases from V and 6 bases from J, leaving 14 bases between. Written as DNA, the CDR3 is TGTGCCAGCAGCCGGGACCCACGTCCCGGGGAGCTGTTTTTT. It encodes CASSRDPRPGELFF.

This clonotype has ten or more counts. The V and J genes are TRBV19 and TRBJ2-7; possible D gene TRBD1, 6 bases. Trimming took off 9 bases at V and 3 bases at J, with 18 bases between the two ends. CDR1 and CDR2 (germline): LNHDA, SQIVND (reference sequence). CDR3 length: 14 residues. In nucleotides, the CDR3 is TGTGCCAGCAGTTCTGGAACAGGGAACTACGAGCAGTACTTC. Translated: CASSSGTGNYEQYF.

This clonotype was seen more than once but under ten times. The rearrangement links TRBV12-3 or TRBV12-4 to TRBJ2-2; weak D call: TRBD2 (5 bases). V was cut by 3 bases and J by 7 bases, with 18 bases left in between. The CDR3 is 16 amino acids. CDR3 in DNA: TGTGCCAGCAGTTTCCTTTTCCGGGGTGCCGGCGGGGAGCTGTTTTTT. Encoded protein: CASSFLFRGAGGELFF.